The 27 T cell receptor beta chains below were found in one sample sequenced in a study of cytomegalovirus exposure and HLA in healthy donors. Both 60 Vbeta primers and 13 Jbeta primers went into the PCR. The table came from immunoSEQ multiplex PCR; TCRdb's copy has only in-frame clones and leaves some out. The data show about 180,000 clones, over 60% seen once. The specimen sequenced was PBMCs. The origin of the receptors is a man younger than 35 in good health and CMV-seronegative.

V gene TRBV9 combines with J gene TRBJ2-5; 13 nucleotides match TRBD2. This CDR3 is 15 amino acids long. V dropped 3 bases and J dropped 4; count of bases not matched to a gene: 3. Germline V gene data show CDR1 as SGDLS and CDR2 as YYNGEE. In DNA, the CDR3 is TGTGCCAGCAGCGCGGGACTAGCGGGATCAGAGACCCAGTACTTC. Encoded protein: CASSAGLAGSETQYF.

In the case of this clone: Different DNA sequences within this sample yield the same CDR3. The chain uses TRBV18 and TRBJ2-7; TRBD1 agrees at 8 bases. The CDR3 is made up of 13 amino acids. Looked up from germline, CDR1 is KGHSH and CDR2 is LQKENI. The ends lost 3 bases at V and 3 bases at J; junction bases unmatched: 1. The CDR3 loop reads CASSPGTGYEQYF. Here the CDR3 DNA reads TGTGCCAGCTCACCTGGGACAGGCTACGAGCAGTACTTC.

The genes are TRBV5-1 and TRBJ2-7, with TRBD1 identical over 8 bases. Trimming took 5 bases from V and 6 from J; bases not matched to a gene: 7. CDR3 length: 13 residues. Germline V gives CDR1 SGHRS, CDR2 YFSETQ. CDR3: CASSLTGEVEQYF. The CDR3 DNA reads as TGCGCCAGCAGTTTGACAGGGGAGGTCGAGCAGTACTTC.

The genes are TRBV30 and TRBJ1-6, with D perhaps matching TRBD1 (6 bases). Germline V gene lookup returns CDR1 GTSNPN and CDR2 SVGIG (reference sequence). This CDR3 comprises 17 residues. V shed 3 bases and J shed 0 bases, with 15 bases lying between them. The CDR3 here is CAWSAVGAASYNSPLHF. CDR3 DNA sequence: TGTGCCTGGAGCGCGGTGGGGGCGGCCTCCTATAATTCACCCCTCCACTTT.

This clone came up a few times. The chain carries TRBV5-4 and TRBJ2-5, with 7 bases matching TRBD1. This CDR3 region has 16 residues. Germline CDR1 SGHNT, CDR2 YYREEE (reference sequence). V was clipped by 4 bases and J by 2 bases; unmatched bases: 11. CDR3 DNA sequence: TGTGCCAGCAGCGTCCTCCGGGACAGCTTACAAGAGACCCAGTACTTC. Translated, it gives CASSVLRDSLQETQYF.

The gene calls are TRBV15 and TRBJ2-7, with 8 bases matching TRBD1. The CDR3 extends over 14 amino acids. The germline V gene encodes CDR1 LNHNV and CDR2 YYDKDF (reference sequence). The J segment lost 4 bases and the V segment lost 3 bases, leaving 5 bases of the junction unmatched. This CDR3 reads CATSSLQGAYEQYF. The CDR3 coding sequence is TGTGCCACCAGCAGCCTTCAGGGGGCTTACGAGCAGTACTTC.

The chain's CDR3 is CASSYGQINSPLHF. In nucleotides, the CDR3 is TGTGCCAGCAGTTACGGACAGATCAATTCACCCCTCCACTTT. The chain joins TRBV6-5 to TRBJ1-6, with a tentative D call TRBD1 (6 bases). The CDR3 is 14 residues long. Germline V gene lookup returns CDR1 MNHEY and CDR2 SVGAGI. Trimming took 2 bases from V and 7 from J, leaving 9 bases between them.

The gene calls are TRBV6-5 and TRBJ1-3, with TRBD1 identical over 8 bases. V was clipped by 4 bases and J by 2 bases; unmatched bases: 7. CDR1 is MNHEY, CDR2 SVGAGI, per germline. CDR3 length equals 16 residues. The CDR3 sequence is CASSSGLTGAGNTIYF. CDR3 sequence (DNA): TGTGCCAGCAGTTCGGGGTTGACAGGGGCTGGAAACACCATATATTTT.

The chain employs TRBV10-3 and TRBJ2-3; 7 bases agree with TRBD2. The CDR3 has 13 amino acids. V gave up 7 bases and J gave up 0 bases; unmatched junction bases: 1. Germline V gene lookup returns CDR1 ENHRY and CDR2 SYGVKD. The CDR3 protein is CAIMGGSTDTQYF. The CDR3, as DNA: TGTGCCATCATGGGGGGGAGCACAGATACGCAGTATTTT.

The CDR3 DNA follows: TGTGCCAGCAGCTTCCAGACTAGCGGGAGATTTGCGGATGAGCAGTTCTTC. This sequence encodes CASSFQTSGRFADEQFF. The chain employs TRBV5-5 and TRBJ2-1; TRBD2 matches at 12 bases. This CDR3 spans 17 amino acids. The J segment lost 8 bases and the V segment lost 2 bases, leaving 11 bases of the junction unmatched. The germline gives CDR1 SGHKS, CDR2 YYEKEE (reference sequence).

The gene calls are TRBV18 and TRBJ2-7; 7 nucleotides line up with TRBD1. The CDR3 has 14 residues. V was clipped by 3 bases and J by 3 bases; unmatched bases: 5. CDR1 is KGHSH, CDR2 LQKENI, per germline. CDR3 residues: CASSPRTGGYEQYF. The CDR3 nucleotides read TGTGCCAGCTCACCTCGGACAGGTGGCTACGAGCAGTACTTC.

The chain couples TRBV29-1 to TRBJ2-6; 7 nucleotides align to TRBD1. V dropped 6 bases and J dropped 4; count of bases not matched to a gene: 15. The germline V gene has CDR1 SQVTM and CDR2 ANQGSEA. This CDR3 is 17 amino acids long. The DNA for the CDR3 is TGCAGCGTGCCCCCCGATGGACAGGAGGCGGGGGCCAACGTCCTGACTTTC. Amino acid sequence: CSVPPDGQEAGANVLTF.

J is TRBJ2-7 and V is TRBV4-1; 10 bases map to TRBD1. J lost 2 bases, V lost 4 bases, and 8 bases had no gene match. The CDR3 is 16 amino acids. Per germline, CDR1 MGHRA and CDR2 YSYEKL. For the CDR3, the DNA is TGCGCCAGCAGCCCCACCCCCGGGACAGGGGCCTACGAGCAGTACTTC. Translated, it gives CASSPTPGTGAYEQYF.

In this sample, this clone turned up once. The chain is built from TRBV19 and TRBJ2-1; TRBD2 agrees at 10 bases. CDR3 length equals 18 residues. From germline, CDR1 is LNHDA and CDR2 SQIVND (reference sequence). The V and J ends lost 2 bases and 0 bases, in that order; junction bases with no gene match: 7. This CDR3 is CASSIRLAGHRSYNEQFF. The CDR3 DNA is TGTGCCAGTAGTATACGACTAGCGGGTCACCGCTCCTACAATGAGCAGTTCTTC.

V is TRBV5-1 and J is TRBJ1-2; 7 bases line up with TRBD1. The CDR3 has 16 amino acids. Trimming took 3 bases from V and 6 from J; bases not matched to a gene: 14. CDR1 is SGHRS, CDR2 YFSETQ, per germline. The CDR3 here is CASSSPRTGLSHGYTF. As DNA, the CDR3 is TGCGCCAGCAGCTCACCCCGGACAGGCCTCAGCCATGGCTACACCTTC. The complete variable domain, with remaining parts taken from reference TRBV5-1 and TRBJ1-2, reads KAGVTQTPRYLIKTRGQQVTLSCSPISGHRSVSWYQQTPGQGLQFLFEYFSETQRNKGNFPGRFSGRQFSNSRSEMNVSTLELGDSALYLCASSSPRTGLSHGYTFGSGTRLTVV.

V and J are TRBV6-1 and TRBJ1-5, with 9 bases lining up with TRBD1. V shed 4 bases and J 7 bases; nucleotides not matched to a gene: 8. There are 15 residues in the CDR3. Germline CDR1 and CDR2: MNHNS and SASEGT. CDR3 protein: CASSGLGTGRQPQHF. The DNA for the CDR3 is TGTGCCAGCAGTGGGTTAGGGACAGGGCGACAGCCCCAGCATTTT.

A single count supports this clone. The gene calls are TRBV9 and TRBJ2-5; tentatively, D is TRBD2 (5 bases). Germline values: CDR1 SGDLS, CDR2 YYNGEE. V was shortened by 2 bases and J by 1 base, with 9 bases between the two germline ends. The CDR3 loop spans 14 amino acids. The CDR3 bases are TGTGCCAGCAGCGTTCTGGGGAGCCAAGAGACCCAGTACTTC. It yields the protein CASSVLGSQETQYF.

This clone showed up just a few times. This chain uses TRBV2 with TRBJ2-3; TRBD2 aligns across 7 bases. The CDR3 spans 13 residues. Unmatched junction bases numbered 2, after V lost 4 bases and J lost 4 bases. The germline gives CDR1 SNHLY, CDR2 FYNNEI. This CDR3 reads CASSGTRADTQYF. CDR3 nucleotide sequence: TGTGCCAGCAGTGGGACTAGGGCAGATACGCAGTATTTT.

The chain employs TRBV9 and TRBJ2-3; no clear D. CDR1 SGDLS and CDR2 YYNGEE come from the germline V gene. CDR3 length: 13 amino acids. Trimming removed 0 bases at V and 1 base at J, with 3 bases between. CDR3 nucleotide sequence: TGTGCCAGCAGCGTAGTAGGCACAGATACGCAGTATTTT. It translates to CASSVVGTDTQYF.

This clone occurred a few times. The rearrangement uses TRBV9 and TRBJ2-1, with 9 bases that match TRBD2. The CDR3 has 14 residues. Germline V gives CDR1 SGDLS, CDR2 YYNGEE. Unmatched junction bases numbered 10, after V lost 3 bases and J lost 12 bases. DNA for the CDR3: TGTGCCAGCAGCGGGGTAGCGGGGGAGGTTCTGCAGTTCTTC. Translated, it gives CASSGVAGEVLQFF.

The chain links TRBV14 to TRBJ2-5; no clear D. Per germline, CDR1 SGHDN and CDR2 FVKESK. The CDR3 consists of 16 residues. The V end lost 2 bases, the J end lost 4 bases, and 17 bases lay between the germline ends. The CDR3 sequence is CASSQFFQQVGETQYF. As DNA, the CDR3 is TGTGCCAGCAGCCAATTTTTCCAACAAGTTGGAGAGACCCAGTACTTC.

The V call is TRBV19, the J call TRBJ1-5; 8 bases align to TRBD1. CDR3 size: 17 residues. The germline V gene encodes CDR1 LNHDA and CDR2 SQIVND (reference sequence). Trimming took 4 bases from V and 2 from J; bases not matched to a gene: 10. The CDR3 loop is CASSSLDRGYGNQPQHF. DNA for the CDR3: TGTGCCAGTAGTAGTCTAGACAGGGGCTACGGCAATCAGCCCCAGCATTTT.

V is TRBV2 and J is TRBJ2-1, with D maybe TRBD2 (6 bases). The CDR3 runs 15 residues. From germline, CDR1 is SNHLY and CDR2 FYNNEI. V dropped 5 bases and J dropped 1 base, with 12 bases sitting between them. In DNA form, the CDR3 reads TGTGCCAGCAGTAATATGCGGGGTTCCTACAATGAGCAGTTCTTC. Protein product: CASSNMRGSYNEQFF. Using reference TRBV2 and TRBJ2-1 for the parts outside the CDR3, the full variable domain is EPEVTQTPSHQVTQMGQEVILRCVPISNHLYFYWYRQILGQKVEFLVSFYNNEISEKSEIFDDQFSVERPDGSNFTLKIRSTKLEDSAMYFCASSNMRGSYNEQFFGPGTRLTVL.

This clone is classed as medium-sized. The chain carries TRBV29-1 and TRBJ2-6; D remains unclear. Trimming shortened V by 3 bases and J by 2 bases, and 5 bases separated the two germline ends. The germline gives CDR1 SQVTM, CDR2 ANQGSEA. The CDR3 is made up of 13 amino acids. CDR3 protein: CSVEVAGANVLTF. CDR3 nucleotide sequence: TGCAGCGTTGAGGTAGCTGGGGCCAACGTCCTGACTTTC.

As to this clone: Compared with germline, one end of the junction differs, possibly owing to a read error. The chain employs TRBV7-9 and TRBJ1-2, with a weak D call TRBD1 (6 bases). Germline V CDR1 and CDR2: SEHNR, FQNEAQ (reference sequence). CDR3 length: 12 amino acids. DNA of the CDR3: TGTTCCAGCAGCCCGGGGGGGGCTGGCTACACCTTC. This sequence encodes CSSSPGGAGYTF. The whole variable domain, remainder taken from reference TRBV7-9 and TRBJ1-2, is DTGVSQNPRHKITKRGQNVTFRCDPISEHNRLYWYRQTLGQGPEFLTYFQNEAQLEKSRLLSDRFSAERPKGSFSTLEIQRTEQGDSAMYLCSSSPGGAGYTFGSGTRLTVV.

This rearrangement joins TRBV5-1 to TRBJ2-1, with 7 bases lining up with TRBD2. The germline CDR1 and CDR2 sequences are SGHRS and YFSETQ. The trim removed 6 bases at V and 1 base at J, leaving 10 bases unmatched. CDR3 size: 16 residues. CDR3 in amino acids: CASTPLAGVSYNEQFF. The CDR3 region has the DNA TGCGCCAGCACCCCCCTTGCGGGGGTTTCCTACAATGAGCAGTTCTTC.

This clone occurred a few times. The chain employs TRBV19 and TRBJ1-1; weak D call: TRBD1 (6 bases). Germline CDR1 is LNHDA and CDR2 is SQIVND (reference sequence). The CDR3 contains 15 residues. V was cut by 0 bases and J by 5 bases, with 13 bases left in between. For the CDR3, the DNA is TGTGCCAGTAGTATAGAAAACAGGGTCGTTACTGAAGCTTTCTTT. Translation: CASSIENRVVTEAFF.